Listed below are T cell receptor beta chains from one sample, sequenced in a study of molecular identifiers for immune sequencing clone quantification. TCRdb re-called the PCR reads with MiXCR, one entry per CDR3 protein. The sample contains roughly 93,000 distinct CDR3 sequences, around 19% of which appear only once. Sequencing input: naive CD8+ T cells from blood, with Jurkat cell RNA spiked in. The receptor source for this set is a human donor in good health. Some libraries in this study had Jurkat cell RNA spiked in. CDR3s leave out the opening cysteine and the closing phenylalanine or tryptophan.

V gene	J gene	CDR3 protein
TRBV6-2/TRBV6-3	TRBJ1-1	ASSDTGLAF
TRBV5-5	TRBJ2-7	ASSLAAGGGEQY
TRBV6-5	TRBJ1-1	ASSYSGTGGGLTEAF
TRBV29-1	TRBJ2-5	SVKLGSEETQY
TRBV20-1	TRBJ2-7	SASGTRANEQY
TRBV14	TRBJ1-2	ASSQVQGIGYGYT
TRBV7-9	TRBJ2-2	ASSPRIRPGLAPQKGTGELF
TRBV6-2/TRBV6-3	TRBJ2-3	ASRPTGTSFSTDTQY
TRBV7-9	TRBJ2-3	ASSSVGGFGGTDTQY
TRBV20-1	TRBJ1-1	SARGEGRSTGGTEAF
TRBV5-8	TRBJ1-1	ASSLLPMNTEAF
TRBV7-6	TRBJ2-1	ASSLASLKPSPNEQF
TRBV6-6	TRBJ1-1	ASGHNTEAF
TRBV20-1	TRBJ2-7	SATQTSGISYEQY
TRBV21-1	TRBJ1-1	ASSKGAGVDTEAF
TRBV9	TRBJ2-3	ASSVGVSSTDTQY
TRBV29-1	TRBJ1-2	SVVSNYGNT
TRBV9	TRBJ2-7	ASSVGTDSYEQY
TRBV4-3	TRBJ2-2	ASSQDNRGRNTGELF
TRBV11-3	TRBJ2-3	ASRPPVEDTQY
TRBV7-3	TRBJ2-1	ASSFGPGASSYNEQF
TRBV5-4	TRBJ2-7	ASSLFQGAEQY
TRBV7-9	TRBJ1-5	ASSPTGPGNQPQH
TRBV18	TRBJ2-5	ASSAPAIQETQY
TRBV20-1	TRBJ1-2	SVTADRNYGYT
TRBV27	TRBJ1-6	ASSFWGSPLH
TRBV3-1	TRBJ1-1	ASSVTGFMNTEAF
TRBV9	TRBJ2-3	ASSVAGGWSDTQY
TRBV7-9	TRBJ2-3	ASSSPTSPDTQY
TRBV19	TRBJ1-5	ASSIQGTFNQPQH
TRBV4-3	TRBJ2-2	ASSQSQGAIGELF
TRBV11-2	TRBJ2-7	ASSLGGGTFYEQY
TRBV4-1	TRBJ1-1	ASSQAGPNTEAF
TRBV7-2	TRBJ1-5	ASSKRDRSSNQPQH
TRBV12-3/TRBV12-4	TRBJ2-7	ASSFSPGSSYEQY
TRBV14	TRBJ2-7	ASSQAQGQGTEQY
TRBV13	TRBJ2-3	ASSSADPLDTQY
TRBV21-1	TRBJ2-3	ASSKEQKEGEPTDTQY
TRBV27	TRBJ2-7	ASSWGAGREQY
TRBV7-9	TRBJ2-7	ASSLGSGVFSYEQY
TRBV4-1	TRBJ1-1	ASSQDVGGIGTEAF
TRBV27	TRBJ1-1	ASSLLAVDTEAF
TRBV12-5	TRBJ1-5	ASALFEGAYSNQPQH
TRBV11-2	TRBJ2-5	ASSFRASQETQY
TRBV7-9	TRBJ2-7	ASSLARTSGRAAFYEQY
TRBV4-1	TRBJ2-5	ASSQEAKETQY
TRBV6-5	TRBJ1-2	ASSYPEDGLIYGYT
TRBV19	TRBJ1-1	ASSLGPMNTEAF
TRBV7-2	TRBJ1-1	ASSLVRANTEAF